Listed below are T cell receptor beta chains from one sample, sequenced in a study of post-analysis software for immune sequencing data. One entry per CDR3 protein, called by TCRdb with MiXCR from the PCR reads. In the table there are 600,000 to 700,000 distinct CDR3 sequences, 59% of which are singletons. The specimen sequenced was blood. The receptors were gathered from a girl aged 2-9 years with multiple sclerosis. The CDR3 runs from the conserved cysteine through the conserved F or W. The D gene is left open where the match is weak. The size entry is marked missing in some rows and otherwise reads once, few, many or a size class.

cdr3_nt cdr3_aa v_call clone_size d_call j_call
TGCAACGTGTGGTGGGAAGGCTACACCTTC CNVWWEGYTF TRBV29-1 NA NA TRBJ1-2
TGTGCCAGCAGCCCAGCCTTATGGTACTTC CASSPALWYF TRBV7-2 NA NA TRBJ2-5
TGTGCCAGCAGACTCTCTGGGGCCAACGTCCTGACTTTC CASRLSGANVLTF TRBV7-2 many NA TRBJ2-6
TGCGCCAGCAGTGAACCGGGGCGGGAGACCCAGTACTTC CASSEPGRETQYF TRBV25-1 NA NA TRBJ2-5
TGCAGCGCCCTAGGCGGGGAGGCTGAAGCTTTCTTT CSALGGEAEAFF TRBV29-1 NA NA TRBJ1-1
TGCAGCGTTGATGTCTGGGCAGGGGAGGATACGCAGTATTTT CSVDVWAGEDTQYF TRBV29-1 NA NA TRBJ2-3
TGCAGTGCTCACCGGGGGAACTATGGCTACACCTTC CSAHRGNYGYTF TRBV20-1 once NA TRBJ1-2
TGTGCCAGCAGCTTTAGTGACAGGTACTGGAATGGCTACACCTTC CASSFSDRYWNGYTF TRBV7-9 NA NA TRBJ1-2
TGCAGTGCTAGTGGGACAGGGGCCCACAATGAGCAGTTCTTC CSASGTGAHNEQFF TRBV20-1 NA TRBD1 TRBJ2-1
TGTGCCATCAGTGAGTCGGGAGGGCTATCAGAGCAGTACTTC CAISESGGLSEQYF TRBV10-3 NA TRBD2 TRBJ2-7
TGTGCTGGCAGCCCCGGGACAGGGAACGCAGATACGCAGTATTTT CAGSPGTGNADTQYF TRBV7-7 NA TRBD1 TRBJ2-3
TGTGCCAGCAGTGACTCGGGATTTGGCTACACCTTC CASSDSGFGYTF TRBV6-4 NA NA TRBJ1-2
TGCAGCGTTGGGTTTCCCACAGATACGCAGTATTTT CSVGFPTDTQYF TRBV29-1 NA NA TRBJ2-3
TGCAGTGCTAGGGCCTATGGGGCAGGGTACAATGAGCAGTTCTTC CSARAYGAGYNEQFF TRBV20-1 NA NA TRBJ2-1
TGTGCCAGCAGCCAAGGAAGCGGGTATATGGAGACCCAGTACTTC CASSQGSGYMETQYF TRBV3-1 once NA TRBJ2-5
TGTGCCAGCAGTGGTGGGACAAAACGGGGTGAAAAACTGTTTTTT CASSGGTKRGEKLFF TRBV2 NA NA TRBJ1-4
TGTGCCAGCAGCGTAGACCCGGGGACAGGGAGTGGTGGCTACACCTTC CASSVDPGTGSGGYTF TRBV9 NA TRBD1 TRBJ1-2
TGTGCCAGCAGCTTAGATGGCAGAGATAATTCACCCCTCCACTTT CASSLDGRDNSPLHF TRBV7-9 once NA TRBJ1-6
TGTGCCAGCAGTGAAGGGACTAGCGAGTTGGGAGAGCAGTACTTC CASSEGTSELGEQYF TRBV6-1 NA TRBD2 TRBJ2-7
TGTGCCAGTAGTAGGACGGTACAGCAAGAGACCCAGTACTTC CASSRTVQQETQYF TRBV19 NA NA TRBJ2-5